This TCR beta chain was sequenced in a study of T cell repertoires in cytomegalovirus infection. Study-wide context: Both CMV infection and a matching HLA type were indicated by public TCR beta signatures.

This clonotype was detected a few times. The antigen is unknown. Germline lookup yields CDR1 KGHDR and CDR2 SFDVKD. This CDR3 spans 12 amino acids. V lost 10 bases, J lost 7 bases, and 13 bases lay in between. TCRdb used MiXCR to reprocess the reads, holding one entry per CDR3 protein. The data contain about 180,000 distinct CDR3 sequences, 14% of them singletons. Findings of the study overall: Frequencies of public TCR beta families were cumulated, and this identified carriers of CMV plus the relevant HLA. HLA-C-restricted, CMV-specific TCR beta clonotypes were dominant ex vivo.

The sequenced material came from PBMCs. The TCR sequence derives from a human donor in good health (CMV status not recorded). Some clones in this sample may be carry-over from other donors' samples. This rearrangement joins TRBV24-1 to TRBJ2-1; no definite D call. This chain's CDR3 is CATESSKNEQFF. CDR3 DNA sequence: TGTGCCACGGAGTCGTCCAAGAATGAGCAGTTCTTC.